This T cell receptor (beta chain) was sequenced during a study of early T cells in non-severe SARS-CoV-2 infection. The CDR3 loop spans 10 amino acids. In germline, CDR1 is KGHDR, CDR2 SFDVKD. Unique molecular identifiers tagged individual cDNA molecules. Each CDR3 protein is one row after TCRdb ran MiXCR on the 5' RACE reads. The sample lists about 35,000 distinct CDR3 sequences; approximately 6% were seen once. This clonotype occurred many times. A read error may produce the germline difference seen at one junction end. The genes are TRBV24-1 and TRBJ2-1; 9 bases align to TRBD1. This sequence was found in an adult who was a healthcare worker with PCR-confirmed SARS-CoV-2 infection or an uninfected control (not recorded which). This specimen consisted of whole blood, obtained at baseline. CDR3 sequence (DNA): TGTGCCACCGAAGGACAGGGGTCGCCGTTC. Translated, it gives CATEGQGSPF.